This T cell receptor beta chain was sequenced during a study of early T cells in non-severe SARS-CoV-2 infection. This CDR3 contains 16 residues. Germline loops: CDR1 LGHDT, CDR2 YNNKEL (reference sequence). V lost 6 bases, J lost 3 bases, and 10 bases stayed unmatched. TCRdb ran MiXCR on the 5' RACE reads and lists one entry per CDR3 protein. The sample includes 64,000 or so distinct CDR3 sequences, 11% of them seen just once. This clonotype was obtained from an adult who was a healthcare worker with PCR-confirmed SARS-CoV-2 infection or an uninfected control (not recorded which). Specimen: whole blood, collected at baseline. The chain carries TRBV3-1 and TRBJ1-1; TRBD1 matches 10 bases. CDR3 DNA: TGTGCCAGCAGACCCCGGGACAGGGGAAAAGACACTGAAGCTTTCTTT. Translation gives CASRPRDRGKDTEAFF.